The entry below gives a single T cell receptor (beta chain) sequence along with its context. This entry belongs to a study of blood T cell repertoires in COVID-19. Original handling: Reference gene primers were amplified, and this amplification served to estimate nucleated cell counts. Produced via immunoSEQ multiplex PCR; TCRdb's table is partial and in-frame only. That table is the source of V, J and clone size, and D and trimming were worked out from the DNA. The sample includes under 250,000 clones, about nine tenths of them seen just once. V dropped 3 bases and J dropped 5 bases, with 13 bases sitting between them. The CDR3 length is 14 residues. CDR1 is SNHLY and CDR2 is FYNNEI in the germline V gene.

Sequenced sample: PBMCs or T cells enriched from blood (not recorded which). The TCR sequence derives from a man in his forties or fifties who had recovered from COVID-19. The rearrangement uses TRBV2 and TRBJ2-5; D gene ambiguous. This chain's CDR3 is CASSDVVARETQYF. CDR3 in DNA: TGTGCCAGCAGTGATGTTGTAGCTCGGGAGACCCAGTACTTC.